The 4 T cell receptor beta chains reported below all come from one sample, sequenced in a study of T cell responses to AZD1222 COVID-19 vaccine. TCRdb keeps only in-frame clones here, not all; method: immunoSEQ multiplex PCR. The table includes some 180,000 clones, around 92% detected once. Material: peripheral blood, obtained on day 0 of AZD1222 vaccination. These receptor sequences come from an adult in good health.

The V and J genes are TRBV2 and TRBJ2-7, with TRBD2 matching 8 bases. J lost 5 bases, V lost 6 bases, and 12 bases had no gene match. Germline V gene data show CDR1 as SNHLY and CDR2 as FYNNEI. This CDR3 region has 15 residues. CDR3 nucleotides: TGTGCCAGCAGCTCCCCTCAGCGGGAGAGAAACGAGCAGTACTTC. Translation gives CASSSPQRERNEQYF.

The gene calls are TRBV6-5 and TRBJ1-5; the match to TRBD1 covers 8 bases. From germline, CDR1 is MNHEY and CDR2 SVGAGI. The CDR3 length is 13 residues. The V segment lost 6 bases and the J segment 7 bases; nucleotides outside the gene matches: 5. The CDR3 loop reads CASSPGGLQPQHF. For the CDR3, the DNA is TGTGCCAGCAGCCCAGGGGGCCTCCAGCCCCAGCATTTT.

CDR3 protein: CASSLAHLGQGADGYTF. CDR3 in DNA: TGTGCCAGCAGCTTAGCGCATCTGGGACAGGGGGCGGATGGCTACACCTTC. The J gene is TRBJ1-2, the V gene TRBV7-9, with TRBD1 matching over 12 bases. CDR1 is SEHNR and CDR2 is FQNEAQ in the germline V gene (reference sequence). This CDR3 spans 17 amino acids. The ends lost 0 bases at V and 6 bases at J; junction bases unmatched: 8.

The V and J genes are TRBV12-3 or TRBV12-4 and TRBJ2-3; 7 nucleotides agree with TRBD1. After removal of 5 bases from V and 10 bases from J, the junction contained 9 bases not matched to a gene. The CDR3 has 13 residues. CDR3 region: CASSPYDRAAQYF. The CDR3 nucleotides are TGTGCCAGCAGTCCCTACGACAGGGCCGCGCAGTATTTT.